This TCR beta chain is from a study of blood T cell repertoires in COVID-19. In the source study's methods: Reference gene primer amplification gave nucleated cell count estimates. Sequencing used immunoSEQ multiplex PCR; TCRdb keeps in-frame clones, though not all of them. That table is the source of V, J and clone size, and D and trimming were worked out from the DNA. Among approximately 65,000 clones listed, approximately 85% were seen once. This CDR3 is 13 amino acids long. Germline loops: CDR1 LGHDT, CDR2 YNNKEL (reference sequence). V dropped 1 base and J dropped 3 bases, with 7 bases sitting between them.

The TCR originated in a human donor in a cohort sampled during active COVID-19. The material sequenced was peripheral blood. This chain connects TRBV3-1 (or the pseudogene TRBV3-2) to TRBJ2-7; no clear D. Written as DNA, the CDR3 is TGTGCCAGCAGCCAAGCTTTCGGCTACGAGCAGTACTTC. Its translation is CASSQAFGYEQYF.